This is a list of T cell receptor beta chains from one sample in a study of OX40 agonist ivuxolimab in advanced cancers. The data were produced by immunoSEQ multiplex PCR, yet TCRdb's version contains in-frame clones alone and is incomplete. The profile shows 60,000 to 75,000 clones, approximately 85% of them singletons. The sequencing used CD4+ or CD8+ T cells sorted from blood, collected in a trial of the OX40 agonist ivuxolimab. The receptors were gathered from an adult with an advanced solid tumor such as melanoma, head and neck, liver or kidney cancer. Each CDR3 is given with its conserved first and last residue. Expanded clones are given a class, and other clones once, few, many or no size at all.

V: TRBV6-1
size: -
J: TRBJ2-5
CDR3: CASSEAPGRRETQYF

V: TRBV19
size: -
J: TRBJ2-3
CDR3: CAVGGMDRDTQYF

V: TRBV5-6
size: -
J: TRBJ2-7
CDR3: CASSSLVGATSYEQYF

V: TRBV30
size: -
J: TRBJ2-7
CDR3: CAWSGAGGEQYF

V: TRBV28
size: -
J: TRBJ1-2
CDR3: CASSALGLSPRGYGYTF

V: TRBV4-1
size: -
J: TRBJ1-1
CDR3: CASSQGHARVIGTEAFF

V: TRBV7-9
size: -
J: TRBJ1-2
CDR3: CASSPQGVHGYTF

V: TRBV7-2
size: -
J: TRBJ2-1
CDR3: CASSLSTASYNEQFF

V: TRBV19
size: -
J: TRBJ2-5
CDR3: CASSGVGRETQYF

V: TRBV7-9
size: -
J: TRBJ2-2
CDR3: CASSPSLAGVRTGELFF

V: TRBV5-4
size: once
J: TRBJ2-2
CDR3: CASSLVGGGKTGELFF

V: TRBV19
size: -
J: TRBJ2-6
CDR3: CASVQGSLAGANVLTF

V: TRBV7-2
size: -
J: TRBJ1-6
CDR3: CASSLKSSNSPLHF

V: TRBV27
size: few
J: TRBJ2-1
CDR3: CASSFSGVNEQFF

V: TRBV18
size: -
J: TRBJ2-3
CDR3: CASSPGGGADTQYF

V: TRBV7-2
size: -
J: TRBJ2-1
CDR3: CASSPTSIGEQFF

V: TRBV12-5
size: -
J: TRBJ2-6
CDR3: CASGYHYGGQGSRANVLTF

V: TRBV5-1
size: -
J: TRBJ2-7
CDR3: CASSSPGYEQYF

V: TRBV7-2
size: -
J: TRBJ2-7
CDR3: CASSSAVGLIYEQYF

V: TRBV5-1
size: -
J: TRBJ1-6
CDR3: CASSPQGWAGDSPLHF

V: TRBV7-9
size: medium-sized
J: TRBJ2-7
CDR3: CASSLEGKAYEQYF

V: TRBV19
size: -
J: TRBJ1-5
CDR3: CASSLEDTLNQPQHF

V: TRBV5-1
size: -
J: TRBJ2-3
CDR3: CASRLGAGGPDTQYF

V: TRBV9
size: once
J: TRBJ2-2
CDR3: CASSVAFSYTGELFF

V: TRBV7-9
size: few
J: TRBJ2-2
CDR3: CASSLIAGYTGELFF

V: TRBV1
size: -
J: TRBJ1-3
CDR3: CTSSQEKPGQQHHSFPVRYF

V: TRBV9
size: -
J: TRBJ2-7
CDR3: CASSSDPRGTGNEQYF

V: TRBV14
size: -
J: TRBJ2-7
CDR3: CASSQGLRLYEQYF